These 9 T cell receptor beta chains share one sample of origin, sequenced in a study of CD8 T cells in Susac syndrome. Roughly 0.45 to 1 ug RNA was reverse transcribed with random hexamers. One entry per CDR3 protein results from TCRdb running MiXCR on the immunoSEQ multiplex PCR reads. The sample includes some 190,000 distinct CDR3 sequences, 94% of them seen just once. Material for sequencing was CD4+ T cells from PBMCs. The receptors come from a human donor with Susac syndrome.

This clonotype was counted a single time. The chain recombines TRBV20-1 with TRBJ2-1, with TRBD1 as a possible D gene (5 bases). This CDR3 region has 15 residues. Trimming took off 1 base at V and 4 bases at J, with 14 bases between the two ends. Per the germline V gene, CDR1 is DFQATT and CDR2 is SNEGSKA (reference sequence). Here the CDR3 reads CSARGGRDAYNEQFF. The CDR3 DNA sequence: TGCAGTGCTAGAGGAGGCAGGGATGCATACAATGAGCAGTTCTTC.

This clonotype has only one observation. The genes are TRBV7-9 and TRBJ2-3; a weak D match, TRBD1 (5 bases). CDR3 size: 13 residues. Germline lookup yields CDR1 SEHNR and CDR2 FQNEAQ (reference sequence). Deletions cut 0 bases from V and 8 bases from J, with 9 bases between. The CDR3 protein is CASSLARVGTQYF. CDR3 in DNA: TGTGCCAGCAGCTTAGCCAGGGTCGGTACGCAGTATTTT.

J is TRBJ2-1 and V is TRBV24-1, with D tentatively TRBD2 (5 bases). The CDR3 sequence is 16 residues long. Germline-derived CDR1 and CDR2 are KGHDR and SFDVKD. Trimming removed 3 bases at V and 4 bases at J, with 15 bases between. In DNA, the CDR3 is TGTGCCACCAGTGATCCTGGACGGGATGAATACAATGAGCAGTTCTTC. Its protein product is CATSDPGRDEYNEQFF.

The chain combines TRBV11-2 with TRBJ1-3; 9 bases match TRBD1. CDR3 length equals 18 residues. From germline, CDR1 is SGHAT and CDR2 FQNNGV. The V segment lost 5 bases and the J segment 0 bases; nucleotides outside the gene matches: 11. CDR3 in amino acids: CASSPWPGTGHSGNTIYF. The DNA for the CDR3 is TGTGCCAGCAGCCCGTGGCCCGGGACAGGGCACTCTGGAAACACCATATATTTT.

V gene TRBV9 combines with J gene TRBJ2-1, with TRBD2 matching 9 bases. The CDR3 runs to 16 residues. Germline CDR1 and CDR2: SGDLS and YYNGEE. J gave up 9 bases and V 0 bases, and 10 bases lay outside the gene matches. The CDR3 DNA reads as TGTGCCAGCAGCGTAGGGTCTGGCGGGGGGGCCCTTGAGCAGTTCTTC. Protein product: CASSVGSGGGALEQFF.

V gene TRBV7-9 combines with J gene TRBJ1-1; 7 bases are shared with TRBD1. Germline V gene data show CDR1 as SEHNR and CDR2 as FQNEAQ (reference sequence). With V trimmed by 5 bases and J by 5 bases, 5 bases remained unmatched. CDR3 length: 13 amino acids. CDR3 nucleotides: TGTGCCAGCAGCAACGGACAGGTGACTGAAGCTTTCTTT. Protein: CASSNGQVTEAFF.

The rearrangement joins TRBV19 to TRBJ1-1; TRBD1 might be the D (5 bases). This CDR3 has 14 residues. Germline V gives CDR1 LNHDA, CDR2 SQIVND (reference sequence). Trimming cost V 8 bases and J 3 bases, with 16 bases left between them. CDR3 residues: CASVSGLFDTEAFF. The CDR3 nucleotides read TGTGCCAGTGTCTCGGGGCTCTTCGACACTGAAGCTTTCTTT. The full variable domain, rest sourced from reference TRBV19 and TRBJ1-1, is DGGITQSPKYLFRKEGQNVTLSCEQNLNHDAMYWYRQDPGQGLRLIYYSQIVNDFQKGDIAEGYSVSREKKESFPLTVTSAQKNPTAFYLCASVSGLFDTEAFFGQGTRLTVV.

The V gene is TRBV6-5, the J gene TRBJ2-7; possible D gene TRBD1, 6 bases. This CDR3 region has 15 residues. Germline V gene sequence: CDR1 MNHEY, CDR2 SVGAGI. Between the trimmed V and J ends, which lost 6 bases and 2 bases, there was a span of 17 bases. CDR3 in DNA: TGTGCCAGCAGAATAACAGGGAGTACTCCCTACGAGCAGTACTTC. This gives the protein CASRITGSTPYEQYF.

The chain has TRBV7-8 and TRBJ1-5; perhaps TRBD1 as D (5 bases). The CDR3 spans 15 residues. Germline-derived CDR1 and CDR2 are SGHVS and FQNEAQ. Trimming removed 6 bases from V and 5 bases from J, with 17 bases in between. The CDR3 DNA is TGTGCCAGCAGGCTTTTTGTGGGGCCGGATCAGCCCCAGCATTTT. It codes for CASRLFVGPDQPQHF. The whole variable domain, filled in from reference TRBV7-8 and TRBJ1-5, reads GAGVSQSPRYKVAKRGQDVALRCDPISGHVSLFWYQQALGQGPEFLTYFQNEAQLDKSGLPSDRFFAERPEGSVSTLKIQRTQQEDSAVYLCASRLFVGPDQPQHFGDGTRLSIL.